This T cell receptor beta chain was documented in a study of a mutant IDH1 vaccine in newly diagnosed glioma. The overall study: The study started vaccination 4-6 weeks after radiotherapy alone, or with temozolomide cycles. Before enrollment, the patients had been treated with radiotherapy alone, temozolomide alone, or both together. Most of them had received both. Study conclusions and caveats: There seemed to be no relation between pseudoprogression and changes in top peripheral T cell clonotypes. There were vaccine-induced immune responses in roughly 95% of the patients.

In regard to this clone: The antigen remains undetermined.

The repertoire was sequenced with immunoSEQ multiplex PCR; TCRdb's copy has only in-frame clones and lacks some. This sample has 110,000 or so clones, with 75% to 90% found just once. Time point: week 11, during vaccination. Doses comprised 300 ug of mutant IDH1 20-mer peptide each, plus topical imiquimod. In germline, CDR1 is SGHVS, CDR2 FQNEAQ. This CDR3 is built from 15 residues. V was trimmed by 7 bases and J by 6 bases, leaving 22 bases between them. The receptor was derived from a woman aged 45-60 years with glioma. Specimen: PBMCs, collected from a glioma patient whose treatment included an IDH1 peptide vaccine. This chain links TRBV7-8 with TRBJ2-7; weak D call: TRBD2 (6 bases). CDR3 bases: TGTGCCAGCACCCGCTCGTCATGGGGAGGCGGCGAGCAGTACTTC. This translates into CASTRSSWGGGEQYF.